A selection of T cell receptor beta chains follows, all from one sample in a study of blood T cell repertoires in COVID-19. Method: immunoSEQ multiplex PCR; TCRdb's copy keeps in-frame clones and lacks some. The data show around 190,000 clones, 70% to 90% seen once. Sequences were obtained from peripheral blood. These TCRs come from a man aged 45 to 65 with COVID-19, enrolled during active disease. CDR3s include the opening cysteine and the closing phenylalanine or tryptophan. Expanded clones are given a class, and other clones once, few, many or no size at all.

clone_size,j_call,v_call,cdr3_aa
-,TRBJ2-3,TRBV12-5,CASDFRGLPTDTQYF
-,TRBJ2-2,TRBV15,CATSSWGTGTGELFF
-,TRBJ1-6,TRBV27,CASSFSGQSYNSPLHF
-,TRBJ2-1,TRBV10-3,CAIINNPADEQFF
-,TRBJ2-3,TRBV2,CASSDLGLAGWGDTQYF
-,TRBJ2-1,TRBV7-8,CASSLGTSGSSGEFF
-,TRBJ2-1,TRBV6-6,CASSYLVGASYNEQFF
-,TRBJ1-1,TRBV6-1,CASSETGRAFF
few,TRBJ2-5,TRBV7-8,CASSLGTGKGETQYF
-,TRBJ2-2,TRBV6-4,CASKRDINTGELFF
-,TRBJ1-1,TRBV19,CASSGTGKTEAFF
-,TRBJ2-3,TRBV28,CASSRRGGTDTQYF
-,TRBJ2-7,TRBV10-3,CAIINRDLPYEQYF
-,TRBJ2-3,TRBV7-2,CASSLLGTGFTDTQYF
-,TRBJ1-2,TRBV7-6,CASSFGRGTNYGYTF
-,TRBJ1-6,TRBV10-3,CATAQGTSYNSPLHF
few,TRBJ1-5,TRBV6-5,CASRRGTGQPQHF
-,TRBJ2-3,TRBV5-1,CASSLVRGGTDTQYF
-,TRBJ1-1,TRBV19,CASSTSGGTMNTEAFF
-,TRBJ2-5,TRBV30,CACLGASGETQYF
-,TRBJ2-1,TRBV5-8,CASSSSGGWRNEQFF
-,TRBJ2-1,TRBV11-2,CASRVRTAYNEQFF
-,TRBJ2-3,TRBV19,CASMGGRGTDTQYF
few,TRBJ1-1,TRBV6-6,CASSYDRNTEAFF
-,TRBJ2-7,TRBV2,CASSGTGVYEQYF
-,TRBJ2-3,TRBV18,CASSPPSLASDTQYF
-,TRBJ2-7,TRBV15,CATSRGGGSAYEQYF
-,TRBJ1-3,TRBV30,CACMRQGGNTIYF
-,TRBJ2-3,TRBV7-3,CASSQAGGSTDTQYF
-,TRBJ1-3,TRBV6-5,CASSYDSSGNTIYF
-,TRBJ2-7,TRBV5-1,CASSPGTEGLAGETYEQYF
-,TRBJ2-3,TRBV5-1,CASKTNPASETQYF
-,TRBJ2-7,TRBV5-5,CASSSVAGYSSYEQYF
-,TRBJ2-7,TRBV11-1,CASSQGGPTRPHEQYF
-,TRBJ2-7,TRBV29-1,CSVDRQAYEQYF
-,TRBJ1-2,TRBV30,CAWSVKGRGTPLSNYGYTF
once,TRBJ2-5,TRBV2,CAKGLNQETQYF
-,TRBJ2-7,TRBV10-3,CAISVGTAGTYEQYF
-,TRBJ2-1,TRBV27,CASSSLAGGRNEQFF
-,TRBJ2-6,TRBV7-2,CASSPGIPGANVLTF
few,TRBJ1-5,TRBV19,CASSRTGDNQPQHF
-,TRBJ2-3,TRBV5-4,CASSLGSGRVADTQYF
-,TRBJ2-1,TRBV27,CASRAGTSGRKYNEQFF
-,TRBJ2-7,TRBV4-1,CASSPRSGEGLYYEQYF
-,TRBJ2-2,TRBV2,CASRLDRGNTGELFF
-,TRBJ2-5,TRBV5-4,CASSPRLAGGKETQYF
-,TRBJ2-5,TRBV5-6,CASSLVSGLGQETQYF
once,TRBJ2-1,TRBV5-1,CASSFSGRAENEQFF
-,TRBJ2-3,TRBV2,CASRDTGLAGGGDTQYF
once,TRBJ1-2,TRBV5-5,CASSSRGSGTANYGYTF
once,TRBJ1-2,TRBV27,CASTAYLQGAHYGYTF
-,TRBJ2-6,TRBV7-9,CASSRGRDTSGANVLTF